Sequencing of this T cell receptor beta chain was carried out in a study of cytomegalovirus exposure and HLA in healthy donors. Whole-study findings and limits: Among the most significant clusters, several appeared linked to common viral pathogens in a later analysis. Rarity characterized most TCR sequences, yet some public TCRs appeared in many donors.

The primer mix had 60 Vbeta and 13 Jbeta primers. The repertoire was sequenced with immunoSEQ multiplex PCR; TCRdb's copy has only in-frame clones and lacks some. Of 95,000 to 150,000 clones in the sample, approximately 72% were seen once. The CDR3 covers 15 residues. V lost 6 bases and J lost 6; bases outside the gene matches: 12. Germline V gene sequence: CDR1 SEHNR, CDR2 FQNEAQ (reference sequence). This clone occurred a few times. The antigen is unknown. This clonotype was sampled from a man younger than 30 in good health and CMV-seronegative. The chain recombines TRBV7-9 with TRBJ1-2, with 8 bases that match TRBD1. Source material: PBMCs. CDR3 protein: CASSAGTGLVDGYTF. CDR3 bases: TGTGCCAGCAGTGCCGGGACAGGCTTAGTAGATGGCTACACCTTC.